The rows below give T cell receptor beta chains drawn from one sample of a study of blood T cell repertoires in COVID-19. Profiling relied on immunoSEQ multiplex PCR, and the TCRdb table lists in-frame clones only, not all of them. The repertoire holds around 16,000 clones, 85% to 90% seen once, with about 12% in the top ten. The source material was peripheral blood. These receptors came from a human donor in a cohort sampled during active COVID-19. Both conserved end residues are trimmed from each CDR3. A clone size is listed for some rows: how often the clone was seen (once, few, many), or a class if it is expanded.

v_gene: TRBV7-8; abundance: NA; j_gene: TRBJ2-3; CDR3aa: ASSLVTGQSTDTQY
v_gene: TRBV7-6; abundance: NA; j_gene: TRBJ2-5; CDR3aa: ASSYPPMTSETQY
v_gene: TRBV19; abundance: NA; j_gene: TRBJ1-1; CDR3aa: ASRHRGATGEAF
v_gene: TRBV11-2; abundance: NA; j_gene: TRBJ1-2; CDR3aa: ASSFLGGWGYT
v_gene: TRBV11-3; abundance: NA; j_gene: TRBJ2-1; CDR3aa: ASSLGRGSSSYNEQF
v_gene: TRBV5-4; abundance: NA; j_gene: TRBJ2-7; CDR3aa: ASSLDQASYEQY
v_gene: TRBV7-9; abundance: NA; j_gene: TRBJ2-1; CDR3aa: ASSSALSRLF
v_gene: TRBV7-2; abundance: NA; j_gene: TRBJ2-4; CDR3aa: ASSTTTTSRLYIQY
v_gene: TRBV10-3; abundance: NA; j_gene: TRBJ1-1; CDR3aa: AIRRGGLNTEAF
v_gene: TRBV6-5; abundance: NA; j_gene: TRBJ1-2; CDR3aa: ASSFGSQGASYGYT
v_gene: TRBV19; abundance: NA; j_gene: TRBJ2-5; CDR3aa: ASSIGPDRRETQY
v_gene: TRBV7-8; abundance: once; j_gene: TRBJ1-5; CDR3aa: ASSLGQPQGQPQH
v_gene: TRBV6-5; abundance: NA; j_gene: TRBJ2-7; CDR3aa: ASRKAAYEQY
v_gene: TRBV7-9; abundance: NA; j_gene: TRBJ1-4; CDR3aa: ASSRQGAGTNEKLF
v_gene: TRBV7-2; abundance: NA; j_gene: TRBJ2-7; CDR3aa: ASSPLTSAHEQY
v_gene: TRBV27; abundance: NA; j_gene: TRBJ2-5; CDR3aa: ASSLRGREGETQY
v_gene: TRBV5-6; abundance: NA; j_gene: TRBJ2-3; CDR3aa: ASSSTGGPMYTQY
v_gene: TRBV18; abundance: NA; j_gene: TRBJ1-1; CDR3aa: ASHTQGGTEAF
v_gene: TRBV7-9; abundance: once; j_gene: TRBJ2-7; CDR3aa: ASSLALQGSRYEQY
v_gene: TRBV7-8; abundance: NA; j_gene: TRBJ2-7; CDR3aa: ASSLGQIYEQY
v_gene: TRBV19; abundance: NA; j_gene: TRBJ1-6; CDR3aa: ASSINSNSFDSPLH
v_gene: TRBV16; abundance: few; j_gene: TRBJ2-7; CDR3aa: ASSQSREQY
v_gene: TRBV7-2; abundance: NA; j_gene: TRBJ2-6; CDR3aa: ASNRQGGISGANVLT
v_gene: TRBV9; abundance: NA; j_gene: TRBJ1-2; CDR3aa: ASSVEGKRGNYGYT
v_gene: TRBV5-8; abundance: NA; j_gene: TRBJ2-5; CDR3aa: AGGRFWGEETQY
v_gene: TRBV28; abundance: NA; j_gene: TRBJ2-7; CDR3aa: ASSSPVPYEQY
v_gene: TRBV18; abundance: NA; j_gene: TRBJ1-1; CDR3aa: ASSPLKPLNTEAF
v_gene: TRBV19; abundance: NA; j_gene: TRBJ1-1; CDR3aa: ASKATVNTEAF
v_gene: TRBV19; abundance: NA; j_gene: TRBJ2-5; CDR3aa: ASSIGQGYETQY
v_gene: TRBV18; abundance: NA; j_gene: TRBJ1-1; CDR3aa: ASSQDRVNTEAF
v_gene: TRBV2; abundance: NA; j_gene: TRBJ2-3; CDR3aa: ASSDNTGGTDTQY
v_gene: TRBV19; abundance: NA; j_gene: TRBJ2-5; CDR3aa: ASSRGGTFQY
v_gene: TRBV18; abundance: NA; j_gene: TRBJ2-7; CDR3aa: ASSPWPGIYEQY
v_gene: TRBV19; abundance: NA; j_gene: TRBJ1-3; CDR3aa: ASSPGKVAGNTIY
v_gene: TRBV4-3; abundance: once; j_gene: TRBJ2-7; CDR3aa: ASSPNLQLREQY